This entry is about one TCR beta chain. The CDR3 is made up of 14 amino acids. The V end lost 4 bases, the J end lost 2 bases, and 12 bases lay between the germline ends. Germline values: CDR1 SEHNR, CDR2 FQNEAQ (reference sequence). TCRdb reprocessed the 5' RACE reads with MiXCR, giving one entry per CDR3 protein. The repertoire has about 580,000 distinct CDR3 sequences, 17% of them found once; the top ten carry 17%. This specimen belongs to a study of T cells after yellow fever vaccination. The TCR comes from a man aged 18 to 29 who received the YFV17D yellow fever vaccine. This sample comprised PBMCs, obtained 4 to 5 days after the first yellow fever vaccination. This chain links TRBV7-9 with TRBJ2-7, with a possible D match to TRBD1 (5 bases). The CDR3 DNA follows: TGTGCCAGCAGCTCCCCGGTGGGGCCCTACGAGCAGTACTTC. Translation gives CASSSPVGPYEQYF.